This T cell receptor (beta chain) appears in the sequencing data of a study of prognosis after radiotherapy for stage I lung cancer. The wider study: In this cohort, every patient with non-small cell lung cancer was regarded as medically inoperable.

In regard to this clonotype: Its antigen is undetermined. A far larger clone lies a single base away; this is likely a read error.

The CDR3 is 14 amino acids. Trimming took 6 bases from V and 3 from J; bases not matched to a gene: 8. CDR1 is SNHLY and CDR2 is FYNNEI in the germline V gene. Findings and caveats of the study: Reportedly, patients with and without metastases differed in TRBV and TRBJ gene usage.

With two-round multiplex PCR, TCR beta CDR3 sequences were amplified from genomic DNA. Amplification in first-round PCR relied on primers specific to each TRBV and TRBJ gene. Universal primers were used for second-round PCR. TCRdb fed the multiplex PCR reads into MiXCR, producing one record per CDR3 protein. The table includes some 30,000 distinct CDR3 sequences, around 48% detected once. The sequenced sample was PBMCs, obtained before or after stereotactic body radiation therapy (not recorded which). J is TRBJ2-7 and V is TRBV2, with 7 positions matching TRBD2. The source is a donor at least 50 years old with non-small cell lung cancer. CDR3 DNA sequence: TGTGCCAGCAGCTCATGGACTAGTATCTACGAGCAGTACTTC. This translates into CASSSWTSIYEQYF.